The sequence of this T cell receptor (beta chain) was determined in a study of a mutant IDH1 vaccine in newly diagnosed glioma. Study-level background: Vaccine dosing followed radiotherapy by 4-6 weeks, or accompanied temozolomide cycles. Among treated patients, approximately 60% were male and around 40% female, and mean age was approximately 40 years. Prior therapy was radiotherapy, temozolomide, or both; most received both.

Germline CDR1 reads MGHRA; CDR2 reads YSYEKL. This CDR3 comprises 12 residues. V lost 3 bases, J lost 14 bases, and 13 bases lay in between. Study-level findings and limits: Changes in the top peripheral T cell clonotypes seemingly had no bearing on pseudoprogression.

Time point of the sample: week 11, during vaccination. The vaccine gave 300 ug of a 20-mer mutant IDH1 peptide subcutaneously per dose. Using immunoSEQ multiplex PCR, the repertoire was profiled, and TCRdb retains in-frame clones only, with some absent. The sample gives about 35,000 clones, 80% of which show up once; over 13% is in the top ten. Remarks on this clone: No antigen is known for it.

The source of this sequence is a woman in her thirties with glioma. Some clones in this sample may be carry-over from other donors' samples. The chain uses TRBV4-1 and TRBJ1-4, with TRBD1 as a possible D gene (6 bases). Material: peripheral blood mononuclear cells (PBMCs), obtained from a glioma patient whose treatment included an IDH1 peptide vaccine. CDR3 amino acids: CASSHLTGSLFF. Written as DNA, the CDR3 is TGCGCCAGCAGCCACCTTACAGGGAGTCTGTTTTTT.